Each of the 7 T cell receptor beta chains below was sequenced from the same sample in a study of cytomegalovirus exposure and HLA in healthy donors. The PCR made use of 60 Vbeta and 13 Jbeta primers. Sequenced by immunoSEQ multiplex PCR; TCRdb stores in-frame clones only, minus some. This table holds 150,000 to 200,000 clones, around 75% found once. Sequenced sample: PBMCs. These TCRs come from a woman aged 45-65 years in good health and CMV-seropositive.

Comment on this clone: One end of the junction varies from germline; a read error may be responsible. DNA of the CDR3: TGTGCCAGCAGTACCTACGCCTCTCGGGTCGACTTC. Protein: CASSTYASRVDF. The rearrangement links TRBV5-6 to TRBJ2-7; no reliable D call. The germline gives CDR1 SGHDT, CDR2 YYEEEE. This CDR3 is built from 12 residues.

The rearrangement links TRBV30 to TRBJ2-2; 9 bases line up with TRBD1. This CDR3 has 12 residues. Germline loops: CDR1 GTSNPN, CDR2 SVGIG (reference sequence). The CDR3 sequence: CARDRARGELFF. Written as DNA, the CDR3 is TGTGCAAGGGACAGGGCGAGGGGGGAGCTGTTTTTT. The whole variable domain, remainder taken from reference TRBV30 and TRBJ2-2, is SQTIHQWPATLVQPVGSPLSLECTVEGTSNPNLYWYRQAAGRGLQLLFYSVGIGQISSEVPQNLSASRPQDRQFILSSKKLLLSDSGFYLCARDRARGELFFGEGSRLTVL.

This clone was found a few times. This chain connects TRBV5-1 to TRBJ2-5; D is perhaps TRBD1 (5 bases). CDR3 size: 13 residues. Germline V lookup: CDR1 SGHRS, CDR2 YFSETQ. The V end lost 6 bases, the J end lost 4 bases, and 13 bases lay between the germline ends. CDR3 sequence reads: CASTVTGVETQYF. CDR3 bases: TGCGCCAGCACAGTTACAGGAGTAGAGACCCAGTACTTC.

This clone was counted a single time. The gene calls are TRBV19 and TRBJ2-7; TRBD1 aligns across 9 bases. Trimming cost V 6 bases and J 0 bases; bases outside gene matches: 3. The CDR3 is 14 amino acids. Germline lookup yields CDR1 LNHDA and CDR2 SQIVND (reference sequence). The CDR3 bases are TGTGCCAGTAGGGGGACAGGGACCTCCTACGAGCAGTACTTC. The encoded protein is CASRGTGTSYEQYF.

V usage is TRBV12-5 and J usage is TRBJ2-3; tentatively, D is TRBD2 (7 bases). This CDR3 has 14 residues. Germline V gives CDR1 LGHNT, CDR2 FRNRAP. Trimming removed 5 bases at V and 8 bases at J, with 17 bases between. The CDR3 DNA sequence: TGTGCTAGTGGTGCGGGGGCCATCCCCCGTACGCAGTATTTT. Amino acid sequence: CASGAGAIPRTQYF.

The chain uses TRBV5-1 and TRBJ1-1; D is perhaps TRBD1 (6 bases). With 1 base removed from V and 4 bases from J, the gap between germline ends came to 14 bases. The V gene's germline CDR1 is SGHRS and CDR2 YFSETQ. This CDR3 has 15 amino acids. The CDR3 sequence is CASSLRGGEGTEAFF. CDR3 DNA sequence: TGCGCCAGCAGCTTGCGGGGGGGCGAGGGCACTGAAGCTTTCTTT. The variable domain in full, with the rest retrieved from reference TRBV5-1 and TRBJ1-1, is KAGVTQTPRYLIKTRGQQVTLSCSPISGHRSVSWYQQTPGQGLQFLFEYFSETQRNKGNFPGRFSGRQFSNSRSEMNVSTLELGDSALYLCASSLRGGEGTEAFFGQGTRLTVV.

This chain joins TRBV5-1 and TRBJ2-2; D remains ambiguous. The V gene's germline CDR1 is SGHRS and CDR2 YFSETQ. This CDR3 contains 14 residues. Trimming pared 2 bases from V and 0 bases from J, leaving 5 bases between. In DNA, the CDR3 is TGCGCCAGCAGCTTTGCGGCGAACACCGGGGAGCTGTTTTTT. Translation gives CASSFAANTGELFF.